This TCR beta chain was identified in a study of blood T cells in healthy people across ages. PCR was performed a second time for roughly 7 to 11 cycles using a sample-barcoded 5' primer and a J-beta primer mix. TCRdb recomputed calls from the 5' RACE reads with MiXCR, one row per CDR3 protein. Here the sample spans 800,000 to 1,300,000 distinct CDR3 sequences, roughly 24% being singletons. V was clipped by 3 bases and J by 7 bases, with 9 bases between them. CDR3 length equals 12 residues. Germline CDR1 reads SEHNR; CDR2 reads FQNEAQ (reference sequence). This clonotype has just a few counts. The data were also submitted as part of a second study, on T cells of mothers and their children. As reported in that work: The extracted RNA was employed in its entirety for cDNA synthesis, at around 1.6 ug per 15 ul.

V is TRBV7-9 and J is TRBJ1-1; unclear D gene. The sequence was obtained from a girl aged 2 to 9 in good health. Sample: blood. The CDR3 DNA sequence: TGTGCCAGCAGCTTGGTCCGGCATGAAGCTTTCTTT. Amino acids: CASSLVRHEAFF.